This T cell receptor beta chain was documented in a study of T-cell reconstitution after alpha-beta-depleted transplantation in children. Study-wide findings and caveats: One year after transplant, T-cell counts and diversity came mostly from newly produced T cells. Two months or so post-transplant, alpha-beta T cells reportedly derived from several hundred expanded graft clones. Some patients owed their high day-60 TCRbeta diversity to surviving recipient T cells and thymic progenitors.

This clonotype was found many times. Its antigen is not known. Unique molecular identifiers were used to barcode this TCRbeta library. Each CDR3 protein is one row after TCRdb ran MiXCR on the PCR reads. The sample includes 250,000 or so distinct CDR3 sequences, less than 9% seen only once; the top ten take 5% to 7%. CDR3 length: 14 residues. Trimming removed 6 bases from V and 10 bases from J, with 21 bases in between. Germline CDR1 is MNHEY and CDR2 is SVGAGI. The sequenced sample was PBMCs, mostly from graft donor cells, obtained 180 days after TCRalphabeta/CD19-depleted stem cell transplant. This TCR derives from a male patient aged 10-17 years who had a stem cell transplant for acute lymphoblastic leukemia, so the T cells may come from the graft donor. The chain combines TRBV6-5 with TRBJ1-2; D gene uncertain. The CDR3 nucleotides read TGTGCCAGCAGGCCCTCCACGGTGACCCTCTTCTACACCTTC. The encoded protein is CASRPSTVTLFYTF.